The 20 T cell receptor beta chains presented below share a single source sample, sequenced in a study of blood T cell repertoires in COVID-19. Libraries were prepared by immunoSEQ multiplex PCR; TCRdb keeps only in-frame clonotypes and omits some of them. The table has about 90,000 clones, over 75% seen once; the top ten hold 4% to 6%. What was sequenced was peripheral blood. These receptors all stem from a man aged 50 to 60 with acute or convalescent COVID-19.

This clone has just one count. The chain combines TRBV21-1 with TRBJ1-1; the table assigns TRBD1, which was not confirmed against the DNA. TRBV21-1 is a pseudogene segment. The CDR3 runs to 16 residues. The CDR3 region is CASSKGGQGVCTEAFF. In DNA, the CDR3 is TGTGCCAGCAGCAAAGGGGGACAGGGGGTCTGCACTGAAGCTTTCTTT.

The rearrangement joins TRBV18 to TRBJ2-7; a weak D match, TRBD2 (6 bases). Trimming removed 6 bases at V and 3 bases at J, with 9 bases between. CDR3 length equals 12 residues. Germline V lookup: CDR1 KGHSH, CDR2 LQKENI. In nucleotides, the CDR3 is TGTGCCAGCTCGCGGGACGGCTACGAGCAGTACTTC. Encoded protein: CASSRDGYEQYF.

The chain recombines TRBV5-1 with TRBJ2-7, with 9 bases identical to TRBD2. This CDR3 comprises 16 residues. The trim removed 0 bases at V and 7 bases at J, leaving 11 bases unmatched. From germline, CDR1 is SGHRS and CDR2 YFSETQ. The CDR3 region has the DNA TGCGCCAGCAGCTTGGATGGCGGGAGGGCCTTTAGGGAGCAGTACTTC. Translating it yields CASSLDGGRAFREQYF.

The chain is built from TRBV5-1 and TRBJ2-5; TRBD2 agrees at 11 bases. The CDR3 has 16 residues. Germline values: CDR1 SGHRS, CDR2 YFSETQ. V lost 2 bases and J lost 2; bases outside the gene matches: 5. The CDR3 is CASSFGTSGIQETQYF. In DNA, the CDR3 is TGCGCCAGCAGCTTCGGGACTAGCGGAATTCAAGAGACCCAGTACTTC.

J is TRBJ1-6 and V is TRBV7-2; D remains unclear. Trimming cost V 6 bases and J 0 bases, with 9 bases left between them. This CDR3 region has 15 residues. Germline V gene sequence: CDR1 SGHTA, CDR2 FQGNSA. CDR3 amino acids: CASSSHSSYNSPLHF. The CDR3 DNA reads as TGTGCCAGCAGTTCTCACAGCTCCTATAATTCACCCCTCCACTTT. Using reference TRBV7-2 and TRBJ1-6 for the parts outside the CDR3, the full variable domain is GAGVSQSPSNKVTEKGKDVELRCDPISGHTALYWYRQSLGQGLEFLIYFQGNSAPDKSGLPSDRFSAERTGGSVSTLTIQRTQQEDSAVYLCASSSHSSYNSPLHFGNGTRLTVT.

This chain links TRBV19 with TRBJ2-3; no reliable D call. The ends were cut back, 5 bases at V and 3 bases at J, with 6 bases in the middle. Germline CDR1 reads LNHDA; CDR2 reads SQIVND (reference sequence). This CDR3 region has 12 residues. The CDR3 nucleotides are TGTGCCAGTAGTGCTCGGACAGATACGCAGTATTTT. Amino acids: CASSARTDTQYF.

The rearrangement joins TRBV6-6 to TRBJ2-7; TRBD2 matches at 10 bases. Looked up from germline, CDR1 is MNHNY and CDR2 is SVGAGI (reference sequence). V lost 4 bases, J lost 9 bases, and 12 bases stayed unmatched. CDR3 length: 15 residues. The CDR3 sequence: CASSSQASGSVGQYF. The CDR3 DNA reads TGTGCCAGCAGTTCCCAAGCTAGCGGGAGTGTCGGGCAGTACTTC.

This chain joins TRBV6-4 and TRBJ2-3, with no clear D. The germline V and J ends were trimmed by 4 bases and 7 bases, with 12 bases remaining between them. Germline lookup yields CDR1 MRHNA and CDR2 SNTAGT. The CDR3 has 13 amino acids. The CDR3 protein is CASSVTASYTQYF. The DNA of the CDR3 is TGTGCCAGCAGTGTTACAGCATCATATACGCAGTATTTT.

The chain joins TRBV11-2 to TRBJ1-4; D remains ambiguous. The ends were cut back, 7 bases at V and 0 bases at J, with 15 bases in the middle. Germline assignment: CDR1 SGHAT and CDR2 FQNNGV. This CDR3 is 16 amino acids long. CDR3 loop: CASTPGRLATNEKLFF. The DNA for the CDR3 is TGTGCCAGCACCCCTGGGAGGCTAGCAACTAATGAAAAACTGTTTTTT.

This chain connects TRBV24-1 to TRBJ1-5; D perhaps matches TRBD1 (5 bases). The CDR3 is 12 residues long. Trimming pared 4 bases from V and 9 bases from J, leaving 9 bases between. CDR1 is KGHDR and CDR2 is SFDVKD in the germline V gene. The CDR3 loop reads CATSDPQGPQHF. The CDR3 DNA reads as TGTGCCACCAGTGACCCTCAGGGGCCCCAGCATTTT.

This clone was detected once. As DNA, the CDR3 is TGCAGTGCGACCCTCATCGGGGGCTACACCTTC. Its protein product is CSATLIGGYTF. The V and J genes are TRBV20-1 and TRBJ1-2; no reliable D call. Germline values: CDR1 DFQATT, CDR2 SNEGSKA (reference sequence). V dropped 6 bases and J dropped 8 bases, with 13 bases sitting between them. This CDR3 has 11 residues.

The genes are TRBV18 and TRBJ2-2; 9 bases are shared with TRBD2. Trimming at V came to 0 bases and at J to 7 bases, leaving 9 bases not matched to a gene. The CDR3 contains 17 residues. CDR1 and CDR2 (germline): KGHSH, LQKENI. The CDR3 spells CASSPPSPGLAGGELFF. The CDR3 nucleotides read TGTGCCAGCTCACCACCCTCGCCGGGACTAGCCGGCGGGGAGCTGTTTTTT.

The chain links TRBV6-5 to TRBJ2-5; possible D gene TRBD1, 7 bases. The CDR3 spans 13 residues. The germline V and J ends were trimmed by 8 bases and 3 bases, with 13 bases remaining between them. From germline, CDR1 is MNHEY and CDR2 SVGAGI. The CDR3 region has the DNA TGTGCCAGCCGCGGGACAGTCGAAGAGACCCAGTACTTC. This sequence encodes CASRGTVEETQYF.

This clone was found a few times. The chain links TRBV11-2 to TRBJ1-2, with 9 positions matching TRBD1. The V segment lost 5 bases and the J segment 5 bases; nucleotides outside the gene matches: 3. Germline CDR1 is SGHAT and CDR2 is FQNNGV. This CDR3 contains 13 residues. The CDR3 nucleotides are TGTGCCAGCAGCGTAGGACAGGGGTATGGCTACACCTTC. Translation gives CASSVGQGYGYTF.

The chain links TRBV12-5 to TRBJ1-1; weak D call: TRBD1 (5 bases). With 4 bases removed from V and 1 base from J, the gap between germline ends came to 10 bases. The germline V gene encodes CDR1 LGHNT and CDR2 FRNRAP. CDR3 length: 14 residues. The CDR3 loop is CASGSDRTNTEAFF. CDR3 bases: TGTGCTAGTGGTTCAGACAGAACGAACACTGAAGCTTTCTTT. Full variable domain (rest looked up from reference TRBV12-5 and TRBJ1-1): DARVTQTPRHKVTEMGQEVTMRCQPILGHNTVFWYRQTMMQGLELLAYFRNRAPLDDSGMPKDRFSAEMPDATLATLKIQPSEPRDSAVYFCASGSDRTNTEAFFGQGTRLTVV.

V and J are TRBV19 and TRBJ2-3, with TRBD1 matching 10 bases. The CDR3 loop spans 15 amino acids. Looked up from germline, CDR1 is LNHDA and CDR2 is SQIVND (reference sequence). Trimming removed 3 bases from V and 3 bases from J; junction bases left unmatched: 3. The CDR3 is CASSMTGGTTDTQYF. The CDR3 coding sequence is TGTGCCAGTAGTATGACAGGGGGCACTACAGATACGCAGTATTTT. Full variable domain (remainder filled in from reference TRBV19 and TRBJ2-3): DGGITQSPKYLFRKEGQNVTLSCEQNLNHDAMYWYRQDPGQGLRLIYYSQIVNDFQKGDIAEGYSVSREKKESFPLTVTSAQKNPTAFYLCASSMTGGTTDTQYFGPGTRLTVL.

The V call is TRBV11-3, the J call TRBJ2-2; the match to TRBD1 covers 7 bases. The J segment lost 0 bases and the V segment lost 2 bases, leaving 3 bases of the junction unmatched. CDR1 SGHNT and CDR2 YENEEA come from the germline V gene. The CDR3 length is 16 residues. The CDR3 nucleotides are TGTGCCAGCAGCTTACAAGGGGGCTCGAACACCGGGGAGCTGTTTTTT. The encoded protein is CASSLQGGSNTGELFF.

This sequence joins TRBV19 and TRBJ1-1, with TRBD1 matching over 7 bases. The CDR3 has 15 residues. J gave up 3 bases and V 5 bases, and 9 bases lay outside the gene matches. Germline-derived CDR1 and CDR2 are LNHDA and SQIVND (reference sequence). CDR3 sequence (DNA): TGTGCCAGTAGTGCTTCGACAGGGTCCCACACTGAAGCTTTCTTT. Residues: CASSASTGSHTEAFF.

This chain joins TRBV29-1 and TRBJ1-2; tentatively, D is TRBD1 (6 bases). This CDR3 has 15 residues. The V gene's germline CDR1 is SQVTM and CDR2 ANQGSEA. Trimming took off 7 bases at V and 5 bases at J, with 23 bases between the two ends. The CDR3 region is CSDSTRSGAGYGYTF. The CDR3 DNA sequence: TGCAGCGATTCAACAAGATCAGGGGCAGGGTATGGCTACACCTTC.

The V call is TRBV19, the J call TRBJ2-7, with TRBD1 identical over 8 bases. There are 14 residues in the CDR3. V dropped 9 bases and J dropped 8; count of bases not matched to a gene: 15. The germline V gene has CDR1 LNHDA and CDR2 SQIVND (reference sequence). The CDR3 sequence: CASALDRVVGKQYF. The DNA of the CDR3 is TGTGCCAGCGCGTTGGACAGGGTGGTCGGTAAGCAGTACTTC.